This TCR beta chain derives from a study of control samples from healthy donors and cancer patients. Assay: immunoSEQ multiplex PCR; the TCRdb copy retains only in-frame clones and omits some. The sample lists 50,000 or so clones, over 75% occurring once. V lost 4 bases and J 5 bases, leaving 15 bases between the germline ends. Germline CDR1 reads SGDLS; CDR2 reads YYNGEE. There are 15 residues in the CDR3. The TCR sequence derives from a man aged 45-65 years in good health. Sample: blood. V usage is TRBV9 and J usage is TRBJ1-4, with a possible D match to TRBD1 (6 bases). The chain's CDR3 is CASSPLGTMNEKLFF. CDR3 DNA: TGTGCCAGCAGCCCCCTAGGGACAATGAATGAAAAACTGTTTTTT.